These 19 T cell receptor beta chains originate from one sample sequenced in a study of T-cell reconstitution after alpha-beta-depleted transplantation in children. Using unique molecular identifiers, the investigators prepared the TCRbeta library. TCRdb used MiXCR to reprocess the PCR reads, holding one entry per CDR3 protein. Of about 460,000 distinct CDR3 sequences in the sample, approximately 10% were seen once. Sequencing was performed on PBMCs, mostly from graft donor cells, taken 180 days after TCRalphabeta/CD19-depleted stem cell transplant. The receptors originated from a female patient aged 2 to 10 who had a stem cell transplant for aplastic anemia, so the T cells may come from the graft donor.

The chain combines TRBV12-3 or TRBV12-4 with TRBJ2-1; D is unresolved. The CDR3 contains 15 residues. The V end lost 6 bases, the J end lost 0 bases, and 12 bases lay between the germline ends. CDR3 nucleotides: TGTGCCAGCAGCCCATCGCCGGGCTCCTACAATGAGCAGTTCTTC. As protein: CASSPSPGSYNEQFF.

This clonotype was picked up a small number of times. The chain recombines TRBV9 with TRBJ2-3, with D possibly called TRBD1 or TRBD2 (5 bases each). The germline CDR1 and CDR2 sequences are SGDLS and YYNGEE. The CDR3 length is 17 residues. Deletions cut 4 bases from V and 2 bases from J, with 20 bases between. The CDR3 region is CASSRWGASYDTDTQYF. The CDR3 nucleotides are TGTGCCAGCAGCAGATGGGGCGCTAGCTACGACACAGATACGCAGTATTTT.

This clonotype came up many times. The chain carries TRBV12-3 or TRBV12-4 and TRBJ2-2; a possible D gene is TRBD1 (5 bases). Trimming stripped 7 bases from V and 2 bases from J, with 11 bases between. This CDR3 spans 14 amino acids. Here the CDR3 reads CASIPDSNTGELFF. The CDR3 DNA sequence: TGTGCCAGCATACCAGACAGCAACACCGGGGAGCTGTTTTTT.

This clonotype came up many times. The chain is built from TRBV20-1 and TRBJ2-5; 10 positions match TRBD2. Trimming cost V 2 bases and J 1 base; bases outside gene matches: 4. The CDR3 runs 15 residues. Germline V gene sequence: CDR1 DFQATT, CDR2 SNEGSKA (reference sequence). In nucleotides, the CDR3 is TGCAGTGCTAGACAAACTAGCGGGGCCCAAGAGACCCAGTACTTC. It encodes CSARQTSGAQETQYF.

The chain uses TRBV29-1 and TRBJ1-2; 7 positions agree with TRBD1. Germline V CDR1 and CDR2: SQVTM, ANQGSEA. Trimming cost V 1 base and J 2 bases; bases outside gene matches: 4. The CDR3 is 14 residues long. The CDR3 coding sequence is TGCAGCGTTGAAGGCAGGGGGATGAACTATGGCTACACCTTC. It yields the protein CSVEGRGMNYGYTF.

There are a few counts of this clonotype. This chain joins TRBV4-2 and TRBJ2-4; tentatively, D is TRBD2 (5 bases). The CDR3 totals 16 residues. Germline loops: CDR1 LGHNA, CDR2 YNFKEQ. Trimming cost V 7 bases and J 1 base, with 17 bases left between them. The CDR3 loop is CASTLSMGVAKNIQYF. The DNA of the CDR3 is TGTGCCAGCACCCTAAGCATGGGAGTTGCCAAAAACATTCAGTACTTC.

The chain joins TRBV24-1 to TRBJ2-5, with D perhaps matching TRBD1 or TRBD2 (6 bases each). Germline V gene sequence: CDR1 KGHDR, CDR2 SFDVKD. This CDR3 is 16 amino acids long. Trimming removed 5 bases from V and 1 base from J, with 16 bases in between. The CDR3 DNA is TGTGCCACCAGTGCCGGGGGCGGGGTCCCCCAAGAGACCCAGTACTTC. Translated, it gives CATSAGGGVPQETQYF.

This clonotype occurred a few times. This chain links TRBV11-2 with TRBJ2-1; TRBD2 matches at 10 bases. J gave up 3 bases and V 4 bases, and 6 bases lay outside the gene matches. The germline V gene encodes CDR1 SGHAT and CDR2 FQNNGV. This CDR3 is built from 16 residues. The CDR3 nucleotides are TGTGCCAGCAGCTACCTAGCGGGGGTAGTCTACAATGAGCAGTTCTTC. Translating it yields CASSYLAGVVYNEQFF.

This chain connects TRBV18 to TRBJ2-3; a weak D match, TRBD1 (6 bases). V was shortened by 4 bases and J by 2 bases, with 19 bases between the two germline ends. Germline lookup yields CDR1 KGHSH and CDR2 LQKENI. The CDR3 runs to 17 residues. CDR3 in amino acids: CASSRQNRVGNTDTQYF. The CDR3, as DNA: TGTGCCAGCTCACGCCAGAACAGGGTGGGAAACACAGATACGCAGTATTTT.

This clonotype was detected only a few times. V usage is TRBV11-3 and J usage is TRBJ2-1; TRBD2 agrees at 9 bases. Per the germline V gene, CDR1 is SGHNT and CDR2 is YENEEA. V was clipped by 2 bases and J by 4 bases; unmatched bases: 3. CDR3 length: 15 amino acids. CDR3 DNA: TGTGCCAGCAGCTTAATAGCGGGAGAATACAATGAGCAGTTCTTC. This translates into CASSLIAGEYNEQFF.

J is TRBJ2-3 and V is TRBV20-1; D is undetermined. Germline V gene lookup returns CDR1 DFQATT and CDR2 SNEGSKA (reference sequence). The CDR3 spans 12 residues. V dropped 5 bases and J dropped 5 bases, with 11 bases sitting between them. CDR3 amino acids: CSARHREDTQYF. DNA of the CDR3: TGCAGTGCTCGCCATAGAGAAGATACGCAGTATTTT.

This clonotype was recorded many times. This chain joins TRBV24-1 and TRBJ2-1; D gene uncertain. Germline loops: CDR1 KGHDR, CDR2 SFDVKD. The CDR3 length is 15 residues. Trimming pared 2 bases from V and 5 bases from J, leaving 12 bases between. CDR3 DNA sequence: TGTGCCACCAGTGATTCCGCGGTCTGGCACAATGAGCAGTTCTTC. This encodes CATSDSAVWHNEQFF.

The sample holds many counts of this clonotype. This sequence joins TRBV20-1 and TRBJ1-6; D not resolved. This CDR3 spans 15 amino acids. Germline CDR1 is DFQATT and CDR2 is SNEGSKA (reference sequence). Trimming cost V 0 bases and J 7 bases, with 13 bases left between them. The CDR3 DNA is TGCAGTGCTAGAGATCTGTTGCAGCCGAATTCACCCCTCCACTTT. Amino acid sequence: CSARDLLQPNSPLHF.

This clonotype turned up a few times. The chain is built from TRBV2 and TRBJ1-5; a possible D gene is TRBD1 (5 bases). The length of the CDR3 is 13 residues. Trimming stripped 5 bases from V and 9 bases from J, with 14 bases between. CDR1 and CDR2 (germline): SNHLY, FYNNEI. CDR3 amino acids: CASSPAAGTPQHF. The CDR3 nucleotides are TGTGCCAGCAGTCCCGCGGCAGGGACGCCCCAGCATTTT.

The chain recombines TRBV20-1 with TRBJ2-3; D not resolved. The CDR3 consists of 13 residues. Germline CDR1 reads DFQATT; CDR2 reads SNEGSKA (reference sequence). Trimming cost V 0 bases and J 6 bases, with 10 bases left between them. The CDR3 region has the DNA TGCAGTGCTAGAGATTCCCTGTGGGATACGCAGTATTTT. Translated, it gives CSARDSLWDTQYF.

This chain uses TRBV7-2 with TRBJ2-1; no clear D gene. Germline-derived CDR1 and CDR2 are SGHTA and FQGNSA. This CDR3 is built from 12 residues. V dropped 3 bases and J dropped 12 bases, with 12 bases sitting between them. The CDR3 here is CASSFFISGQFF. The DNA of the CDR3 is TGTGCCAGCAGCTTTTTTATATCGGGGCAGTTCTTC.

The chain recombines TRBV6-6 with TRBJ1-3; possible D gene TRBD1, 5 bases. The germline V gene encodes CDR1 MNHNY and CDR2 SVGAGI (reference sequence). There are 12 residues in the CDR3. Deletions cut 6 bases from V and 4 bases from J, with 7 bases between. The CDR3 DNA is TGTGCCAGCAGGGGGCCCGGAAACACCATATATTTT. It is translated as CASRGPGNTIYF.

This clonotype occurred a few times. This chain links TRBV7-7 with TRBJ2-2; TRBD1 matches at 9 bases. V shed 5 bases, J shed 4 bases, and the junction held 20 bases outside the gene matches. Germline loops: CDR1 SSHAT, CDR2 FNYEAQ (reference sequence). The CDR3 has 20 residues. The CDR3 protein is CASSLDGQGPDGTLTGELFF. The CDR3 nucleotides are TGTGCCAGCAGCCTAGACGGACAGGGGCCGGATGGGACACTCACCGGGGAGCTGTTTTTT.

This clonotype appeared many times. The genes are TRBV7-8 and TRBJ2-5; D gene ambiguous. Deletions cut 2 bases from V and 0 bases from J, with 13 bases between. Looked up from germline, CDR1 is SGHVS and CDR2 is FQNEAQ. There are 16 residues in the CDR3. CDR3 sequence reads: CASSLPPAWNQETQYF. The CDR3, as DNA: TGTGCCAGCAGCTTACCCCCCGCGTGGAACCAAGAGACCCAGTACTTC.